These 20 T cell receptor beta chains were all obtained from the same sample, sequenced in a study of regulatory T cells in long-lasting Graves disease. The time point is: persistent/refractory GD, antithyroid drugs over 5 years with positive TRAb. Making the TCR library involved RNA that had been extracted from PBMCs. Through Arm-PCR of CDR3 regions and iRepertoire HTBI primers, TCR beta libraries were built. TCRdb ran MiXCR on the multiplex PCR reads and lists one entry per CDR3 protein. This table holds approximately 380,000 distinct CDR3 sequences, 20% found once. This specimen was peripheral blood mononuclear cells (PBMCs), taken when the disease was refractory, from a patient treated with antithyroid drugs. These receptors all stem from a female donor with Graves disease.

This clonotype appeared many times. The CDR3 DNA reads TGCGCCAGCAGTGGATCAGATCGCGCGTACGAGCAGTACTTC. Translating it yields CASSGSDRAYEQYF. The gene calls are TRBV10-1 and TRBJ2-7; D gene ambiguous. The length of the CDR3 is 14 residues. The germline V and J ends were trimmed by 4 bases and 4 bases, with 14 bases remaining between them. CDR1 and CDR2 from the germline V gene are WNHNN and SYGVQD (reference sequence).

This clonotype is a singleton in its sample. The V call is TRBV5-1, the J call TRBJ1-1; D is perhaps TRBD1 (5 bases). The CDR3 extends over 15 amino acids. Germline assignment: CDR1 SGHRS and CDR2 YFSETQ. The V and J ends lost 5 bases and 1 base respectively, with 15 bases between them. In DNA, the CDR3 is TGCGCCAGCAGGCCCGAAAACACAGGGAACACTGAAGCTTTCTTT. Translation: CASRPENTGNTEAFF.

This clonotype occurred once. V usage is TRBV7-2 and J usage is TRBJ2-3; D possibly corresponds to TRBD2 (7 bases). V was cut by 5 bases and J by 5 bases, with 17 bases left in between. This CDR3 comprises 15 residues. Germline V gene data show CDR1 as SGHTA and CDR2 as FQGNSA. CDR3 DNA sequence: TGTGCCAGCAGCACCGACGGGGGGCGGGGAGATACGCAGTATTTT. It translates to CASSTDGGRGDTQYF.

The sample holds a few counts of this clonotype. The CDR3 loop is CASSIGLQPQHF. CDR3 DNA: TGTGCCAGTAGTATAGGGCTGCAGCCCCAGCATTTT. This chain joins TRBV19 and TRBJ1-5; D gene uncertain. This CDR3 contains 12 residues. Germline values: CDR1 LNHDA, CDR2 SQIVND (reference sequence). V lost 1 base and J 7 bases, leaving 5 bases between the germline ends.

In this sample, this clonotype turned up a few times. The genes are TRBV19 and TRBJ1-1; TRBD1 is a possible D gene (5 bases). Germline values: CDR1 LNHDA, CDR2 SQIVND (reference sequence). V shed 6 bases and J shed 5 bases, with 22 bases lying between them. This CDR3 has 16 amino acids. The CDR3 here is CASSSYRPGGQTEAFF. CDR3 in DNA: TGTGCCAGTAGCTCATACCGCCCCGGGGGTCAAACTGAAGCTTTCTTT.

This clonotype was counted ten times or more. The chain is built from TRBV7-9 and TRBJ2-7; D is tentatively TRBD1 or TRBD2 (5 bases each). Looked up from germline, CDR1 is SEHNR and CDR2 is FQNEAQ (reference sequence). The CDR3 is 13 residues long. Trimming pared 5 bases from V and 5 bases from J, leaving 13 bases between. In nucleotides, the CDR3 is TGTGCCAGCAGCCCCGAGGGGAAGCACGAGCAGTACTTC. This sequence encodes CASSPEGKHEQYF. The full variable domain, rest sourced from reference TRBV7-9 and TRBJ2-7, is DTGVSQNPRHKITKRGQNVTFRCDPISEHNRLYWYRQTLGQGPEFLTYFQNEAQLEKSRLLSDRFSAERPKGSFSTLEIQRTEQGDSAMYLCASSPEGKHEQYFGPGTRLTVT.

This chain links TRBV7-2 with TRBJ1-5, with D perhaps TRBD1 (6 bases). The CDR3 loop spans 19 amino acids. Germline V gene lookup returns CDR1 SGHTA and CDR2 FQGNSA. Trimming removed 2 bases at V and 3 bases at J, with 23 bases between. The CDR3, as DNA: TGTGCCAGCAGCTTAAAGTTGCAAAAGGGGACACTACTCAATCAGCCCCAGCATTTT. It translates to CASSLKLQKGTLLNQPQHF.

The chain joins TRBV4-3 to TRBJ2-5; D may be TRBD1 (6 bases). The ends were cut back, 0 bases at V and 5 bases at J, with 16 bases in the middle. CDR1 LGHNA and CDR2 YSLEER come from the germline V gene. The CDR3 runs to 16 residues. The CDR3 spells CASSQDQGTPRETQYF. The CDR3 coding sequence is TGCGCCAGCAGCCAAGATCAGGGGACCCCCCGGGAGACCCAGTACTTC.

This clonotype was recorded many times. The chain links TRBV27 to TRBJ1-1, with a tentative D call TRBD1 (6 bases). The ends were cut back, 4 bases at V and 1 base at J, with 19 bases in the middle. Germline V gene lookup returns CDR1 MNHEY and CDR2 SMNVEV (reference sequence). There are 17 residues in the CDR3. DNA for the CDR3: TGTGCCAGCAGTTCGCTCAGTACAGGGTGGGAGAACACTGAAGCTTTCTTT. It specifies CASSSLSTGWENTEAFF.

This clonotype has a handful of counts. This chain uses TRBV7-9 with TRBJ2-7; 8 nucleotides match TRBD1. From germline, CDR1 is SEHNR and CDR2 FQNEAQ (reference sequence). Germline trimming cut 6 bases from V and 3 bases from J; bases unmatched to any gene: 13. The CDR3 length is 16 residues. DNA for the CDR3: TGTGCCAGCAGTAAAACCCCCGGGACAGGTAACTACGAGCAGTACTTC. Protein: CASSKTPGTGNYEQYF.

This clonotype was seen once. The CDR3 coding sequence is TGTGCCAGCAGTTACTCCGGGACTAGCGGGTTCTCCTACAATGAGCAGTTCTTC. Protein sequence: CASSYSGTSGFSYNEQFF. The chain combines TRBV6-2 or TRBV6-3 with TRBJ2-1; TRBD2 aligns across 12 bases. The CDR3 is 18 amino acids. Germline V gives CDR1 MNHEY, CDR2 SVGEGT. V lost 0 bases, J lost 0 bases, and 3 bases stayed unmatched.

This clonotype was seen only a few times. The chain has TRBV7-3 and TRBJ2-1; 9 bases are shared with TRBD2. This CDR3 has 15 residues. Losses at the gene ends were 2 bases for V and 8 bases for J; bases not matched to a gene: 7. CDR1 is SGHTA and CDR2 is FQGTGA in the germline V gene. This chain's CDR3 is CASSLAGGPFDEQFF. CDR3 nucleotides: TGTGCCAGCAGCTTAGCGGGAGGGCCTTTCGATGAGCAGTTCTTC.

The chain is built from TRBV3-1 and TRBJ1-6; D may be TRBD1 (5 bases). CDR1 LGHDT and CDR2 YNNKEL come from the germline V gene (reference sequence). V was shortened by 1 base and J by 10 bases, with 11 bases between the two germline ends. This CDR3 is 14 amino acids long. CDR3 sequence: CASSQVGVGSPLHF. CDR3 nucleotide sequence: TGTGCCAGCAGCCAAGTGGGGGTCGGATCACCCCTCCACTTT.

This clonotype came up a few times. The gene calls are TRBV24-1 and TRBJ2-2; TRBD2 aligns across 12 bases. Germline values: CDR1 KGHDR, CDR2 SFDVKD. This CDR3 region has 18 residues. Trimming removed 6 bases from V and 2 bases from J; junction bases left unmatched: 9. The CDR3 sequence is CATSNRGLAGLNTGELFF. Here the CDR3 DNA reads TGTGCCACCAGTAATCGGGGACTAGCGGGCCTAAACACCGGGGAGCTGTTTTTT.

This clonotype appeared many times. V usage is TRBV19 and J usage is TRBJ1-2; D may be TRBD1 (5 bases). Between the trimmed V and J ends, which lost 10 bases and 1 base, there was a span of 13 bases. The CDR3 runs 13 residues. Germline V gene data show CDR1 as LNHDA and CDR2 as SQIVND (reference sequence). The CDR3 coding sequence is TGTGCCACGACCAGGGACGGTAACTATGGCTACACCTTC. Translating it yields CATTRDGNYGYTF.

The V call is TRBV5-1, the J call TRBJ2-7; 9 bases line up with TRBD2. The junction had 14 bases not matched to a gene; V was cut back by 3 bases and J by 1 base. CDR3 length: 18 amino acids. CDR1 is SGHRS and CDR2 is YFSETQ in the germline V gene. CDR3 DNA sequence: TGCGCCAGCAGCTCTAGTCCCGGGACTAGCACACGATCCTACGAGCAGTACTTC. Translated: CASSSSPGTSTRSYEQYF.

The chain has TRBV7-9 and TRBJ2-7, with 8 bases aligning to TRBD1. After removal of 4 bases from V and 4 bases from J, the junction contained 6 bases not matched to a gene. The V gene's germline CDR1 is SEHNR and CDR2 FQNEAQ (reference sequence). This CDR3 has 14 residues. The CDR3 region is CASSSGTGLYEQYF. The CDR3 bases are TGTGCCAGCAGCTCTGGGACAGGACTATACGAGCAGTACTTC.

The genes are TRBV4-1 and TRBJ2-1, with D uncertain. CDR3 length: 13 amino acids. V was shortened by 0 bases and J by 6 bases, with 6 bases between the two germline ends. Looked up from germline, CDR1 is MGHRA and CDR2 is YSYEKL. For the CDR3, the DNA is TGCGCCAGCAGCCAAGATACCGTCAATGAGCAGTTCTTC. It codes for CASSQDTVNEQFF.

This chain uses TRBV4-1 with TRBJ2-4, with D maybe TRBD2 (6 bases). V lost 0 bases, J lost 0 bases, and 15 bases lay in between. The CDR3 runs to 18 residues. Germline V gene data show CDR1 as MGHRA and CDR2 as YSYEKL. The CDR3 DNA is TGCGCCAGCAGCCAAGAGATGGGACTTGCTCTAGCCAAAAACATTCAGTACTTC. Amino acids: CASSQEMGLALAKNIQYF.

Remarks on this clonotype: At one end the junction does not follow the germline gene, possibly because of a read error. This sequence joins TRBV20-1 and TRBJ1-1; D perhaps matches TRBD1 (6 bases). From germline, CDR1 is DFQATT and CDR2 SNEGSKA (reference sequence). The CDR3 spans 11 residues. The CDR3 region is CSAYRDTEASF. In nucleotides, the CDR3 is TGCAGTGCTTACCGGGACACTGAAGCTTCCTTT.